This T cell receptor (beta chain) was captured by sequencing in a study of cytomegalovirus exposure and HLA in healthy donors. Study-level information: Across almost 400 genotyped donors, around 82% landed in the Caucasian-associated ancestry cluster.

Germline CDR1 is SGHTA and CDR2 is FQGNSA. Trimming removed 3 bases at V and 5 bases at J, with 10 bases between. There are 13 residues in the CDR3. Note on this clone: Its antigen remains unknown.

Study-level findings and limits: There was a cluster of highly shared sequence variants that was likely a sequencing artifact. An assumption of roughly uniform sequencing depth across donors underlay the presence/absence analyses. Per a prior analysis, the majority of TCR beta V segments were productive roughly 90% or roughly 30% of the time.

The primer mix had 60 Vbeta and 13 Jbeta primers. Method: immunoSEQ multiplex PCR; TCRdb's copy keeps in-frame clones and lacks some. The sample lists approximately 220,000 clones, over 70% occurring once. The sequenced sample was PBMCs. The receptor's source is a boy aged 2 to 10 in good health and CMV-seronegative. V and J are TRBV7-2 and TRBJ2-5, with D maybe TRBD2 (6 bases). CDR3 bases: TGTGCCAGCAGCTTTGGAGGGTCGGAGACCCAGTACTTC. Translation: CASSFGGSETQYF.